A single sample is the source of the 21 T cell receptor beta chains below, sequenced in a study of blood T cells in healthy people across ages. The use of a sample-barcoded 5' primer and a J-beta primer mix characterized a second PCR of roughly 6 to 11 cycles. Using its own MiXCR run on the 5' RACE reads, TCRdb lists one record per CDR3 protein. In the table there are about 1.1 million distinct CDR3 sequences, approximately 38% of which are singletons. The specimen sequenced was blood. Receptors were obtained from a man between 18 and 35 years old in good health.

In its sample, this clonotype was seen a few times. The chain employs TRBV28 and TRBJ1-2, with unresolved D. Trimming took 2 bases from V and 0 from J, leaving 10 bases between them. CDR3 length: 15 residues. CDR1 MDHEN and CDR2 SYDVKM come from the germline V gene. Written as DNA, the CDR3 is TGTGCCAGCAGTTTAACGGCTTACTCTAACTATGGCTACACCTTC. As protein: CASSLTAYSNYGYTF.

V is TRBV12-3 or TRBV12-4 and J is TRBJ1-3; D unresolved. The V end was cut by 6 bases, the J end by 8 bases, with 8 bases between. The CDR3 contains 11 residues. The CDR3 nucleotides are TGTGCCAGCAGCCTCCAAGACACCATATATTTT. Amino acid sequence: CASSLQDTIYF.

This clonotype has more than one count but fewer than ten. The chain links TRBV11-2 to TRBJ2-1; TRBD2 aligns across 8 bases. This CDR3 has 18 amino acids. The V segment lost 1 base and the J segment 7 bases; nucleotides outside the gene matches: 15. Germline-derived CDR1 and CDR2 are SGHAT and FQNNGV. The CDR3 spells CASSLAGRDGGAWNEQFF. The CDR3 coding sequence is TGTGCCAGCAGCTTAGCTGGTAGAGACGGGGGGGCTTGGAATGAGCAGTTCTTC.

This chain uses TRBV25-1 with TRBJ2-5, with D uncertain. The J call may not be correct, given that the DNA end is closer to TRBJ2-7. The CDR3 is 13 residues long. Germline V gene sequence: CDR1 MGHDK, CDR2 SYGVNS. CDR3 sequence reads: CASSELGRNEQYF. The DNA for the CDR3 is TGTGCCAGCAGTGAACTTGGGCGGAACGAGCAGTACTTC.

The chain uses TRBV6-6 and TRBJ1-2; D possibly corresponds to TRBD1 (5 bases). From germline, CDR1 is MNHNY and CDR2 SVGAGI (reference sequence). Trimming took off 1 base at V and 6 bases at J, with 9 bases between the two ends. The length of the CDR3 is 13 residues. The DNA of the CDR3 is TGTGCCAGCAGTTACTTTGAAGGGGATGGCTACACCTTC. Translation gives CASSYFEGDGYTF.

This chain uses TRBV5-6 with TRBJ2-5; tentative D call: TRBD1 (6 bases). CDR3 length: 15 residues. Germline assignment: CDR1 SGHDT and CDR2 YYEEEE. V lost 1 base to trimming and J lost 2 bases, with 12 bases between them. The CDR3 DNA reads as TGTGCCAGCAGCTTGTTGGACAGACCGCAAGAGACCCAGTACTTC. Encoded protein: CASSLLDRPQETQYF.

The CDR3: CASSQGSSGGFDEQFF. The CDR3 DNA reads TGCGCCAGCAGCCAAGGGTCTAGCGGGGGGTTTGATGAGCAGTTCTTC. The rearrangement links TRBV4-1 to TRBJ2-1; 11 nucleotides line up with TRBD2. The trim removed 1 base at V and 8 bases at J, leaving 7 bases unmatched. CDR1 is MGHRA and CDR2 is YSYEKL in the germline V gene. This CDR3 comprises 16 residues.

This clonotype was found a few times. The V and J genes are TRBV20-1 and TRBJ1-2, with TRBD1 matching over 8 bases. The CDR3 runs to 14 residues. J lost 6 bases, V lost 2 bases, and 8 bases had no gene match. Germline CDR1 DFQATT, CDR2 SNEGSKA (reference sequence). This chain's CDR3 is CSARPPDRVDGYTF. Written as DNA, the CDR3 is TGCAGTGCTAGACCCCCGGACAGGGTGGATGGCTACACCTTC.

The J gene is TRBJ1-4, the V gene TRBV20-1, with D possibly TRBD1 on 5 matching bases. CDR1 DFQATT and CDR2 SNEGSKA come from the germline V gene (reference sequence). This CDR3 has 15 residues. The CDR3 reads CSVSGSGTTNEKLFF. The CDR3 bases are TGCAGCGTCAGTGGGTCAGGGACGACTAATGAAAAACTGTTTTTT.

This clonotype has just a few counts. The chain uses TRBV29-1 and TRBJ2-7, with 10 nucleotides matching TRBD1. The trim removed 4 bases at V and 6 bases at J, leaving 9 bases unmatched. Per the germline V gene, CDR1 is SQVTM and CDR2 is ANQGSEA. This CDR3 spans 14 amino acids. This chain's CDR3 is CSVGTGTGVSEQYF. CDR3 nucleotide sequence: TGCAGCGTTGGGACCGGGACAGGGGTGTCCGAGCAGTACTTC.

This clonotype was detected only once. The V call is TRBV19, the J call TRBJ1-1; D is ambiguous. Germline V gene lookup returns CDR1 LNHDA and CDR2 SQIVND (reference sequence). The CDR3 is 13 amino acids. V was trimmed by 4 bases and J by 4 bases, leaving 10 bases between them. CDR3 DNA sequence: TGTGCCAGTAGTAAAGTGGATGGCACTGAAGCTTTCTTT. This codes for CASSKVDGTEAFF.

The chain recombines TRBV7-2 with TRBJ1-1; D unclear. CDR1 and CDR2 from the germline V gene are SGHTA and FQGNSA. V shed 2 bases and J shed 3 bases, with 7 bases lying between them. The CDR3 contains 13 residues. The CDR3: CASSLQIYTEAFF. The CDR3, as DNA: TGTGCCAGCAGCTTACAGATTTACACTGAAGCTTTCTTT.

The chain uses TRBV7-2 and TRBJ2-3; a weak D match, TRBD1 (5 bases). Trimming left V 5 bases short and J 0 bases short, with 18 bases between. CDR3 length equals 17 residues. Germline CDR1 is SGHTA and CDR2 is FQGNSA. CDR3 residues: CASSPVVGLLSTDTQYF. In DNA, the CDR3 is TGTGCCAGCAGCCCAGTGGTGGGGCTGTTAAGCACAGATACGCAGTATTTT.

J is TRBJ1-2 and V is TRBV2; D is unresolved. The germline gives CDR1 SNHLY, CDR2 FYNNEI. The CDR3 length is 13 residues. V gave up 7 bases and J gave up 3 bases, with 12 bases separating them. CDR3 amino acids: CASTQWQDYGYTF. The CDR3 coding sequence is TGTGCCAGCACCCAATGGCAGGACTATGGCTACACCTTC.

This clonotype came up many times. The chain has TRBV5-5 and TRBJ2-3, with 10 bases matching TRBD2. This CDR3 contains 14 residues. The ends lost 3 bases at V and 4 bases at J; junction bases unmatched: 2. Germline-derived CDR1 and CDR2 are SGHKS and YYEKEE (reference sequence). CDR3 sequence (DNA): TGTGCCAGCAGCTCAGCGGGGGGGCCAGATACGCAGTATTTT. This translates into CASSSAGGPDTQYF.

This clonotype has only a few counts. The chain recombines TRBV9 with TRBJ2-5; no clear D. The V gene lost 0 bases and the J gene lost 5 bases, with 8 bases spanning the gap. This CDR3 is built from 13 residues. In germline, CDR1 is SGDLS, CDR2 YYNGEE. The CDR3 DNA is TGTGCCAGCAGCGTAGCACAGAAGGAGACCCAGTACTTC. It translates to CASSVAQKETQYF.

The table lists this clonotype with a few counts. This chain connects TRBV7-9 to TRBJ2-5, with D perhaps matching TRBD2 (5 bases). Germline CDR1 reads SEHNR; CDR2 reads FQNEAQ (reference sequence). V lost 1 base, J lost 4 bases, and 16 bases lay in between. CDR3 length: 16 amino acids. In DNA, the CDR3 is TGTGCCAGCAGCTTAGTGAGGAGGATATCTGGAGAGACCCAGTACTTC. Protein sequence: CASSLVRRISGETQYF.

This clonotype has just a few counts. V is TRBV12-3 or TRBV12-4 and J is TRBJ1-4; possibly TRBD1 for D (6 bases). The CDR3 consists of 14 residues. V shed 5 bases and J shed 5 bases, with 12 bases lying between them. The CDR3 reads CASSSSRGNEKLFF. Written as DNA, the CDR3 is TGTGCCAGCAGTAGTAGCAGGGGCAATGAAAAACTGTTTTTT.

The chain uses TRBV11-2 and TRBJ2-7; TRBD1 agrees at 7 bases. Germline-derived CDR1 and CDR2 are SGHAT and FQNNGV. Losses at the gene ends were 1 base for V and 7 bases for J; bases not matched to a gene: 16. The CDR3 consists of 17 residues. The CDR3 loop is CASSLVPLGQEWGEQYF. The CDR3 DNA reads TGTGCCAGCAGCTTAGTTCCGCTAGGACAGGAGTGGGGGGAGCAGTACTTC.

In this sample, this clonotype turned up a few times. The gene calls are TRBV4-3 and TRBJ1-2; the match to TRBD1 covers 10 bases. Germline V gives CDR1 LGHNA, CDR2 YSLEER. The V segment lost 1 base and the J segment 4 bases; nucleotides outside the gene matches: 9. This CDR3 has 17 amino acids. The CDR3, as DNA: TGCGCCAGCAGCCAAGGTTTGAGGGACAGGGGAATCTATGGCTACACCTTC. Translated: CASSQGLRDRGIYGYTF.

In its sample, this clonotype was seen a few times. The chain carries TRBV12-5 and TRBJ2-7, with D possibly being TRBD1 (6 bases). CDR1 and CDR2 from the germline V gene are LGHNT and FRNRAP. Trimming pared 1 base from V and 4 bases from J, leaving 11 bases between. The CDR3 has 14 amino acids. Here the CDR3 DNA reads TGTGCTAGTGGTTTGGGAGGACAGAGTTACGAGCAGTACTTC. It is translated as CASGLGGQSYEQYF. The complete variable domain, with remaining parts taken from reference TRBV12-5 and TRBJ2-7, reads DARVTQTPRHKVTEMGQEVTMRCQPILGHNTVFWYRQTMMQGLELLAYFRNRAPLDDSGMPKDRFSAEMPDATLATLKIQPSEPRDSAVYFCASGLGGQSYEQYFGPGTRLTVT.